The text below deals with one T cell receptor (beta chain). Its antigen remains unknown. TCRdb called the 5' RACE reads again in MiXCR, with one record for every CDR3 protein. The profile shows 450,000 to 700,000 distinct CDR3 sequences, over 15% of them singletons. The CDR3 totals 15 residues. V shed 3 bases and J 3 bases; nucleotides not matched to a gene: 4. The sample comes from a study of T-cell memory formation after mild COVID-19. The study's findings and limits: Memory sampled before infection contained some responding clones, suggesting cross-reactive memory joined. Contracting clones from day 15 to 85 had balanced CD4/CD8; later expanders favoured CD4+. Contracting CD4+ clones lay largely in CM and EM, with CD8+ ones residing in EMRA.

This chain joins TRBV12-3 or TRBV12-4 and TRBJ1-5; TRBD1 matches at 8 bases. The source is an adult woman who had mild COVID-19 (a few samples of this study predate the infection). Cell type and time point are not known. The specimen sequenced was PBMCs or a T cell subset sorted from them (not recorded which). The CDR3 DNA follows: TGTGCCAGCAGTTTCCGGACAGGGAACAATCAGCCCCAGCATTTT. Translated: CASSFRTGNNQPQHF.